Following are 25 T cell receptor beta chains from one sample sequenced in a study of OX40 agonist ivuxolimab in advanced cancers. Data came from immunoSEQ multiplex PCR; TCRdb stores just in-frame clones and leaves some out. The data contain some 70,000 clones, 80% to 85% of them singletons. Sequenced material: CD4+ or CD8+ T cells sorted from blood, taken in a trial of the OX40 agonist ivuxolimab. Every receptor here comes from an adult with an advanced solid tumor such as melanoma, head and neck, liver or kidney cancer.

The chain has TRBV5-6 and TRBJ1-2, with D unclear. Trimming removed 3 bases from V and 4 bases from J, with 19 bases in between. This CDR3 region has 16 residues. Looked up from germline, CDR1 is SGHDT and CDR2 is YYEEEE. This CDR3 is CASSSPLTGSPYGYTF. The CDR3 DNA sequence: TGTGCCAGCAGCTCACCTCTGACCGGGAGCCCCTATGGCTACACCTTC.

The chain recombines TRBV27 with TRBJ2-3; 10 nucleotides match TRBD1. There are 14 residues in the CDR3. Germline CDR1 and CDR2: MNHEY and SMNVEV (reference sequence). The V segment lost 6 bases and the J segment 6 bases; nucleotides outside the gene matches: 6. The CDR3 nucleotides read TGTGCCAGCAGCCGACAGGGGGCGCGGGATACGCAGTATTTT. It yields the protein CASSRQGARDTQYF.

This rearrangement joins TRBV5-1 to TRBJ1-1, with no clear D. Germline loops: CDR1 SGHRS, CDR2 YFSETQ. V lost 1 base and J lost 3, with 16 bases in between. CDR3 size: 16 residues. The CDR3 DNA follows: TGCGCCAGCAGCTTGATCGGCGAGGGAACCTACACTGAAGCTTTCTTT. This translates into CASSLIGEGTYTEAFF.

CDR3 bases: TGCGCCAGCACCTCCCCCCGCCTGGGCGATACGCAGTATTTT. Its protein is CASTSPRLGDTQYF. This rearrangement joins TRBV10-2 to TRBJ2-3, with D unresolved. Germline V gene sequence: CDR1 WSHSY, CDR2 SAAADI. This CDR3 has 14 residues. V lost 7 bases and J 6 bases, leaving 17 bases between the germline ends.

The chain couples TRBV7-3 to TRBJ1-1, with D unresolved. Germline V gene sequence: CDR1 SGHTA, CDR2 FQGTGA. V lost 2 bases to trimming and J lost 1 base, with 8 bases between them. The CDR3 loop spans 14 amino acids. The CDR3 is CASSLGLTNTEAFF. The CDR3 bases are TGTGCCAGCAGCTTAGGGTTAACGAACACTGAAGCTTTCTTT.

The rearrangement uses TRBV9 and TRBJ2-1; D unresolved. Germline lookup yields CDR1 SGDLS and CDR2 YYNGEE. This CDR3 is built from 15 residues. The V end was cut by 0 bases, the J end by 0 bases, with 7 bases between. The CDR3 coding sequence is TGTGCCAGCAGCGTAGGACTGAACTCCTACAATGAGCAGTTCTTC. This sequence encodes CASSVGLNSYNEQFF.

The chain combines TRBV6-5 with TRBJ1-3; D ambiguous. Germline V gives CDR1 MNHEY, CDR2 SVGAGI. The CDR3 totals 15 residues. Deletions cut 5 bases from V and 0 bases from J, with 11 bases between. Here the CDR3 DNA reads TGTGCCAGCAGTAGTACAGCGTCCTCTGGAAACACCATATATTTT. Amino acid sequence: CASSSTASSGNTIYF.

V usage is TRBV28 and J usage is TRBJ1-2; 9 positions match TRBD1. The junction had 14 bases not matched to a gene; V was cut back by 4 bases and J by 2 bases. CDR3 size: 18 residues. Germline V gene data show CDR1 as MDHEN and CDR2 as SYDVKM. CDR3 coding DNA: TGTGCCAGCAGTTCCTCGGGCGGTACAGGGGGCCGAAACTATGGCTACACCTTC. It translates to CASSSSGGTGGRNYGYTF.

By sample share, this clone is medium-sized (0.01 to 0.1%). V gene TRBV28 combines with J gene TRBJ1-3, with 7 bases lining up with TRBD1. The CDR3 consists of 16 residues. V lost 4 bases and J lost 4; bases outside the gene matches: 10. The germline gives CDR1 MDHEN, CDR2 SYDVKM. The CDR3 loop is CASSSDRKALGNTIYF. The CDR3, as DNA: TGTGCCAGCAGTTCGGACAGGAAGGCTTTGGGAAACACCATATATTTT.

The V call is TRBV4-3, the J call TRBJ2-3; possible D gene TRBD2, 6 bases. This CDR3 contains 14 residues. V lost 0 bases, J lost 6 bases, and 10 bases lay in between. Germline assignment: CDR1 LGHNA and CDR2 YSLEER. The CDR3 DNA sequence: TGCGCCAGCAGCCAAGATATGGGGACTGATACGCAGTATTTT. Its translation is CASSQDMGTDTQYF.

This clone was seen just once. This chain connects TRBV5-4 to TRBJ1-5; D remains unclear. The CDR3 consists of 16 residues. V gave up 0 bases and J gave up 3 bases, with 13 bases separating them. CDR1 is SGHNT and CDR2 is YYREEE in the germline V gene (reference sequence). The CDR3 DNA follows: TGTGCCAGCAGCTTGGGCGGCAGAGACCCCAATCAGCCCCAGCATTTT. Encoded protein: CASSLGGRDPNQPQHF.

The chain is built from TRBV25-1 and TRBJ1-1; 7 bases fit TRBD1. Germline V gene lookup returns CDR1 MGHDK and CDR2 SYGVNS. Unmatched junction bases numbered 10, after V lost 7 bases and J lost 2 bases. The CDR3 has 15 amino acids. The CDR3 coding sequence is TGTGCCAGCAAGGACCGACAGGGTTTTAACACTGAAGCTTTCTTT. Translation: CASKDRQGFNTEAFF.

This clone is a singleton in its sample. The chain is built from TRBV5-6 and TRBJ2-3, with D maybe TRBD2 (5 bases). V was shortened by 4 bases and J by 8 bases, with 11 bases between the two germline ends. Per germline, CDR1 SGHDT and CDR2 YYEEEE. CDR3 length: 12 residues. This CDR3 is CASSPLGVTQYF. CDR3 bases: TGTGCCAGCAGCCCACTAGGAGTTACGCAGTATTTT.

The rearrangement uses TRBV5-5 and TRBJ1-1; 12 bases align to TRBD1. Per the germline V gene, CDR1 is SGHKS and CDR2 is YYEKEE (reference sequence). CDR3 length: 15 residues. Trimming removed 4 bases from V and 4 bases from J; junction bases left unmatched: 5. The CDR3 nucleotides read TGTGCCAGCAGCGGGGGGACAGGGGGCTTCACTGAAGCTTTCTTT. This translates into CASSGGTGGFTEAFF. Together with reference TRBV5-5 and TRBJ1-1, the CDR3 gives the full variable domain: DAGVTQSPTHLIKTRGQQVTLRCSPISGHKSVSWYQQVLGQGPQFIFQYYEKEERGRGNFPDRFSARQFPNYSSELNVNALLLGDSALYLCASSGGTGGFTEAFFGQGTRLTVV.

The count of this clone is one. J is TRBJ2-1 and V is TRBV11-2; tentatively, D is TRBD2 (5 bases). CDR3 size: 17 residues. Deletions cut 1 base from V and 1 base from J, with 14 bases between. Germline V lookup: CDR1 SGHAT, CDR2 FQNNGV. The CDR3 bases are TGTGCCAGCAGCTTAGTTCGAGGGTCGCTGTCCTACAATGAGCAGTTCTTC. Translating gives CASSLVRGSLSYNEQFF.

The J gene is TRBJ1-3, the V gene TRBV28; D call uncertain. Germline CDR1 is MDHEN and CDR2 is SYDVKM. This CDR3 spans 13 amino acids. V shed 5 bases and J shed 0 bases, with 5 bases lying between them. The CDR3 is CASSDSSGNTIYF. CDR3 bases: TGTGCCAGCAGTGATTCCTCTGGAAACACCATATATTTT.

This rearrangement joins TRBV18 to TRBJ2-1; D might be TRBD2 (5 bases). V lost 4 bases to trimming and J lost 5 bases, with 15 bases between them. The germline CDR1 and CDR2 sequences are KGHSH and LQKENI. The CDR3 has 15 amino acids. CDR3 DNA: TGTGCCAGCTCACGGGCAGCCCAAGCGGACAATGAGCAGTTCTTC. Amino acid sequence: CASSRAAQADNEQFF.

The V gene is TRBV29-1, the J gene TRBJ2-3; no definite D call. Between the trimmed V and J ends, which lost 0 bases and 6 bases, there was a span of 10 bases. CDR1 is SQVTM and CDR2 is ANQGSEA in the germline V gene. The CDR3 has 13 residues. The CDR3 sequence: CSVEDWGGDTQYF. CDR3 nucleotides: TGCAGCGTTGAAGATTGGGGTGGGGATACGCAGTATTTT.

The CDR3 DNA sequence: TGTGCCAGCAGCTTGGTAAGGGGGAGGGCCTCCATGGGATACGAGCAGTACTTC. This translates into CASSLVRGRASMGYEQYF. The chain joins TRBV5-6 to TRBJ2-7, with D tentatively TRBD2 (7 bases). Germline V gives CDR1 SGHDT, CDR2 YYEEEE. Trimming shortened V by 0 bases and J by 4 bases, and 23 bases separated the two germline ends. This CDR3 is 18 amino acids long.

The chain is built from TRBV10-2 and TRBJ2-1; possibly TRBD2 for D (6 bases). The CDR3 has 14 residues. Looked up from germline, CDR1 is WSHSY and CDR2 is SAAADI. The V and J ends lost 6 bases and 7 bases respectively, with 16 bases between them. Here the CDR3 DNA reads TGCGCCAGCAGGTGGGGGTCTAGCGAGAATGAGCAGTTCTTC. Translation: CASRWGSSENEQFF.

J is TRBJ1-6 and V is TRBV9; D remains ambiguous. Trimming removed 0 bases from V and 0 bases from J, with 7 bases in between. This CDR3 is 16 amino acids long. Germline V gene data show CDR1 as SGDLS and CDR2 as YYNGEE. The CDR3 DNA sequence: TGTGCCAGCAGCGTAGAAGTTAGCTCCTATAATTCACCCCTCCACTTT. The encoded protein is CASSVEVSSYNSPLHF. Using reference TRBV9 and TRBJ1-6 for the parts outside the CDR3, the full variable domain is DSGVTQTPKHLITATGQRVTLRCSPRSGDLSVYWYQQSLDQGLQFLIQYYNGEERAKGNILERFSAQQFPDLHSELNLSSLELGDSALYFCASSVEVSSYNSPLHFGNGTRLTVT.

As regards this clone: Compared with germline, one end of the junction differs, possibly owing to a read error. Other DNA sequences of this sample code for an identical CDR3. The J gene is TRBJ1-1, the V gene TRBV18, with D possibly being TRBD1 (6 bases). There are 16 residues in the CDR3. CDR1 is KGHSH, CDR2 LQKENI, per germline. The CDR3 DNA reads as TGCGCCAGCTCACCAGACAGGACGCCTATGAACACTGAAGCTTTCTTT. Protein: CASSPDRTPMNTEAFF.

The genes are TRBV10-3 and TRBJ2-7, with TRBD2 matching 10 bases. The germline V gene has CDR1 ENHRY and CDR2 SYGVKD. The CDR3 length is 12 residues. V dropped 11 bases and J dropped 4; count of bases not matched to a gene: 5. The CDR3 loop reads CASSGRGYEQYF. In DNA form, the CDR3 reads TGTGCCTCCAGCGGGAGGGGGTACGAGCAGTACTTC.

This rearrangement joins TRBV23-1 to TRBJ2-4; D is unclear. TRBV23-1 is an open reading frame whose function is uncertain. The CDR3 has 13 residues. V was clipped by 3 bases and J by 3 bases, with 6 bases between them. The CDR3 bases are TGCGCCAGCAGTCACCAGGTCAAAAACATTCAGTACTTC. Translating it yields CASSHQVKNIQYF.

The CDR3: CASKGKVDTQYF. As DNA, the CDR3 is TGTGCCAGCAAGGGGAAGGTTGATACGCAGTATTTT. This chain uses TRBV6-5 with TRBJ2-3; perhaps TRBD1 as D (5 bases). CDR3 size: 12 residues. With 7 bases removed from V and 6 bases from J, the gap between germline ends came to 11 bases. Per germline, CDR1 MNHEY and CDR2 SVGAGI.